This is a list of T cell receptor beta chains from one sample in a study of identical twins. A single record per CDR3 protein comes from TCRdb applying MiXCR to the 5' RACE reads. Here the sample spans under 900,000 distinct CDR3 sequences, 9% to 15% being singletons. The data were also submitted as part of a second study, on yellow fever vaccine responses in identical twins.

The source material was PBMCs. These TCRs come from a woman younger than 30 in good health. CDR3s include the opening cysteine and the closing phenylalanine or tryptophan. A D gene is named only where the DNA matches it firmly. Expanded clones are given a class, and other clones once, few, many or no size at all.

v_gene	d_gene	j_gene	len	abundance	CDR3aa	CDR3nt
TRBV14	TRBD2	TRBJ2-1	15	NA	CASSHVAGIYNEQFF	TGTGCCAGCAGCCATGTAGCGGGTATCTACAATGAGCAGTTCTTC
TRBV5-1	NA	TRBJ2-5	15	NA	CASSLFRQGQETQYF	TGCGCCAGCAGCTTGTTCAGGCAGGGCCAAGAGACCCAGTACTTC
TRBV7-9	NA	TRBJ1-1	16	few	CASSFGGELMNTEAFF	TGTGCCAGCAGCTTTGGGGGGGAGCTAATGAACACTGAAGCTTTCTTT
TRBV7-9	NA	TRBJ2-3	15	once	CASSLTGSVGDTQYF	TGTGCCAGCAGTCTCACAGGTTCCGTCGGAGATACGCAGTATTTT
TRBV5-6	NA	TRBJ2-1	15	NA	CASSLRQRSYNEQFF	TGTGCCAGCAGCTTGAGACAGCGATCCTACAATGAGCAGTTCTTC
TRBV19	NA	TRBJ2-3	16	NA	CASSLGAFFSTDTQYF	TGTGCCAGTAGTTTAGGAGCGTTCTTTAGCACAGATACGCAGTATTTT
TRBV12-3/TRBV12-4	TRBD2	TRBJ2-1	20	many	CASSFIFVSGPSGRRNEQFF	TGTGCCAGCAGTTTTATTTTTGTTTCCGGGCCTAGCGGGAGGAGGAATGAGCAGTTCTTC
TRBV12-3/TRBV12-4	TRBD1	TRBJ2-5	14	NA	CASSLGDRVGTQYF	TGTGCCAGCAGTTTAGGGGACAGGGTAGGGACCCAGTACTTC
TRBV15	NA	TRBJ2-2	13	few	CATSREGSGELFF	TGTGCCACCAGCAGAGAGGGATCGGGGGAGCTGTTTTTT
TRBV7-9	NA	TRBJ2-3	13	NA	CASSFSGSDTQYF	TGTGCCAGCAGCTTTTCGGGGTCAGATACGCAGTATTTT
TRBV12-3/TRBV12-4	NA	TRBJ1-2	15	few	CASSPSGRNNYGYTF	TGTGCCAGCAGCCCCTCCGGAAGGAATAACTATGGCTACACCTTC
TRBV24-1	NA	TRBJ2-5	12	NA	CATSDLSETQYF	TGTGCCACCAGTGATTTATCAGAGACCCAGTACTTC
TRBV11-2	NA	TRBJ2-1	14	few	CASSIVGARDEQFF	TGTGCCAGCAGCATCGTCGGCGCTAGGGATGAGCAGTTCTTC
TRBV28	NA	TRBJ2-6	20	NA	CASSLPRLRLPGSGANVLTF	TGTGCCAGCAGTTTGCCGAGGCTTAGGCTTCCGGGGTCTGGGGCCAACGTCCTGACTTTC
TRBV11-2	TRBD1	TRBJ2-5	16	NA	CASSLGGTGNQETQYF	TGTGCCAGCAGCTTAGGGGGGACAGGGAACCAAGAGACCCAGTACTTC
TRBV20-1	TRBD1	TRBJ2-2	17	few	CSARDRERSGNTGELFF	TGCAGTGCTAGGGACAGGGAACGGTCAGGAAACACCGGGGAGCTGTTTTTT
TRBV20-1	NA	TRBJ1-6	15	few	CSARPDRAGVSPLHF	TGCAGTGCTAGGCCAGATAGGGCAGGGGTCTCACCCCTCCACTTT
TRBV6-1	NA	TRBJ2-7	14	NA	CASSEMAGMDEQYF	TGTGCCAGCAGTGAGATGGCGGGAATGGACGAGCAGTACTTC
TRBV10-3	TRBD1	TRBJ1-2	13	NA	CAISDRGDYGYTF	TGTGCCATCAGTGACAGGGGGGACTATGGCTACACCTTC
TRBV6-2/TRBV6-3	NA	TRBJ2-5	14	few	CATLGRAGQGTQYF	TGTGCCACTCTGGGACGCGCGGGCCAAGGGACCCAGTACTTC
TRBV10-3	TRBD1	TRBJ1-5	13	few	CAIRQGTNQPQHF	TGTGCCATTCGACAGGGAACAAACCAGCCCCAGCATTTT
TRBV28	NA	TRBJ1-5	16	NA	CASRHGNRLGNQPQHF	TGTGCCAGCAGACACGGGAACCGTTTGGGCAATCAGCCCCAGCATTTT
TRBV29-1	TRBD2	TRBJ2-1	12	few	CSGLKGGLAAFF	TGCAGCGGATTAAAGGGGGGACTAGCAGCGTTCTTC
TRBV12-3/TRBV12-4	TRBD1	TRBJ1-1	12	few	CASRDRVTEAFF	TGTGCCAGCAGGGACAGGGTCACTGAAGCTTTCTTT
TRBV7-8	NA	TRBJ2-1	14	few	CASSKSAVWDNQVF	TGTGCCAGCAGTAAATCCGCTGTCTGGGACAACCAGGTCTTC
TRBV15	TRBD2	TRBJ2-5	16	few	CATSVPGLAGRETQYF	TGTGCCACCAGCGTTCCGGGACTAGCGGGGCGGGAGACCCAGTACTTC
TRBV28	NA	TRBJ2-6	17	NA	CASNPGPPFSGANVLTF	TGTGCCAGTAATCCGGGACCCCCATTCTCTGGGGCCAACGTCCTGACTTTC
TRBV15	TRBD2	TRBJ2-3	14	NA	CATSGGGPTDTQYF	TGTGCCACCAGCGGCGGGGGGCCGACAGATACGCAGTATTTT
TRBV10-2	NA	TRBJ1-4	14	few	CASKEGRMAEKLFF	TGCGCCAGCAAGGAAGGAAGGATGGCTGAAAAACTGTTTTTT
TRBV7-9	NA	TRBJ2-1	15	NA	CASRHMGTGNNEQFF	TGTGCCAGCAGACATATGGGAACAGGGAATAATGAGCAGTTCTTC
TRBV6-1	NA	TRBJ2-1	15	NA	CASSPFRTNYNEQFF	TGTGCCAGCAGTCCCTTTCGGACGAACTACAATGAGCAGTTCTTC
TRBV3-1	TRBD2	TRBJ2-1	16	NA	CASSAGGPFPRDEQFF	TGTGCCAGCAGCGCGGGGGGGCCGTTCCCTAGGGATGAGCAGTTCTTC
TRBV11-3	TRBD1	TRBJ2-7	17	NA	CASSSRSRDRDSYEQYF	TGTGCCAGCAGCTCCCGAAGCCGGGACAGAGACTCCTACGAGCAGTACTTC
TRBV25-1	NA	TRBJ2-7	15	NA	CASGGDSPTTYEQYF	TGTGCCAGCGGGGGGGACAGTCCGACCACCTACGAGCAGTACTTC
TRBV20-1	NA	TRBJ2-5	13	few	CSARDAGGETQYF	TGCAGTGCTAGAGATGCGGGTGGGGAGACCCAGTACTTC
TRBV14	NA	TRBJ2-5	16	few	CASSPLRGSGQETQYF	TGTGCCAGCAGCCCTCTTAGGGGATCGGGCCAAGAGACCCAGTACTTC
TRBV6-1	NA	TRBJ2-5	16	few	CASSASSVGRAETQYF	TGTGCCAGCAGTGCCTCTTCCGTCGGGCGGGCAGAGACCCAGTACTTC
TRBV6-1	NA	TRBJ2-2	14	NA	CASSELSGTGELFF	TGTGCCAGCAGTGAATTATCCGGGACCGGGGAGCTGTTTTTT
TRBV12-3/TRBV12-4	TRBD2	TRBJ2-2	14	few	CASRIAGVTGELFF	TGTGCCAGTAGGATAGCGGGAGTCACCGGGGAGCTGTTTTTT
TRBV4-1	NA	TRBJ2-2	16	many	CASSQGKGKVTGELFF	TGCGCCAGCAGCCAAGGGAAGGGGAAAGTCACCGGGGAGCTGTTTTTT
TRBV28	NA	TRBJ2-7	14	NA	CASSFWTVLNEQYF	TGTGCCAGCAGTTTTTGGACGGTTCTCAACGAGCAGTACTTC
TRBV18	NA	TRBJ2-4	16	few	CASSPTGRAQQNIQYF	TGTGCCAGCTCACCCACAGGGAGGGCGCAACAAAACATTCAGTACTTC
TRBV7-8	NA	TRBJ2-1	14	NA	CASSLMSHYNEQFF	TGTGCCAGCAGCTTAATGTCACATTACAATGAGCAGTTCTTC
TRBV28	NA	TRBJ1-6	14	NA	CASSFSGGGSPLHF	TGTGCCAGCAGTTTTTCCGGAGGTGGTTCACCCCTCCACTTT
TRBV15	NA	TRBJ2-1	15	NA	CATSGDSASLNEQFF	TGTGCCACCAGCGGAGATTCGGCTAGCCTGAATGAGCAGTTCTTC
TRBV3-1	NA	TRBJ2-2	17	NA	CASSQAAFRDRTGELFF	TGTGCCAGCAGCCAAGCCGCTTTCCGGGACCGAACCGGGGAGCTGTTTTTT
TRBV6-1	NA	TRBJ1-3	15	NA	CASSESVGLANTIYF	TGTGCCAGCAGTGAAAGTGTGGGGTTGGCAAACACCATATATTTT
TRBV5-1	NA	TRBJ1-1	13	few	CASPPREDTEAFF	TGCGCCAGCCCACCCCGGGAGGACACTGAAGCTTTCTTT
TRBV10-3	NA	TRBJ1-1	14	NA	CAISESPLNTEAFF	TGTGCCATCAGTGAGTCCCCTCTGAACACTGAAGCTTTCTTT
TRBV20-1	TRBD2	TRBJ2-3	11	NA	CSGGASDTQYF	TGCAGCGGGGGGGCCTCAGATACGCAGTATTTT
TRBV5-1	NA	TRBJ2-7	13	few	CASSPRESYEQYF	TGCGCCAGCAGCCCCCGGGAATCCTACGAGCAGTACTTC
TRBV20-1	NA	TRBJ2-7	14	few	CSAREASASYEQYF	TGCAGTGCTAGAGAGGCTAGCGCGTCCTACGAGCAGTACTTC
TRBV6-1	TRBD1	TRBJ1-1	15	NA	CASRETGFPNTEAFF	TGTGCCAGCAGGGAGACAGGGTTTCCCAACACTGAAGCTTTCTTT
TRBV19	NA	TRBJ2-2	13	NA	CASSSPYTGELFF	TGTGCCAGTAGTAGTCCCTACACCGGGGAGCTGTTTTTT
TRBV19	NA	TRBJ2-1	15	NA	CASARVDGSYNEQFF	TGTGCCAGTGCCAGAGTGGACGGTTCCTACAATGAGCAGTTCTTC
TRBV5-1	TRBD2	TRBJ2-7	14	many	CASSIRLAGDEQYF	TGCGCCAGCAGCATAAGGCTAGCGGGAGACGAGCAGTACTTC
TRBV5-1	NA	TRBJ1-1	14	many	CASSFDPLGAEAFF	TGCGCCAGCAGCTTTGACCCTCTTGGGGCTGAAGCTTTCTTT
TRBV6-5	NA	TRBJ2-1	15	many	CASSLSRGVYNEQFF	TGTGCCAGCAGCCTCAGCAGGGGAGTGTACAATGAGCAGTTCTTC
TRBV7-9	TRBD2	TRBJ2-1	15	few	CASSLLAGQLNEQFF	TGTGCCAGCAGCTTGCTAGCGGGGCAACTCAATGAGCAGTTCTTC